This T cell receptor beta chain was profiled in a study of shared clonotypes between healthy human individuals. Study-level background: The people who gave samples were a couple of women and three men aged 18 to 49.

The CDR3 is 17 amino acids. Looked up from germline, CDR1 is SGHVS and CDR2 is FQNEAQ. The V segment lost 0 bases and the J segment 1 base; nucleotides outside the gene matches: 8. Concerning this clone: Its antigen is still unknown.

Per sorted-subset replicate PCR, input was around 220 ng DNA, representing some 30,000 T cell genomes. Libraries were prepared by immunoSEQ multiplex PCR; TCRdb keeps only in-frame clonotypes and omits some of them. Of about 2 million clones listed, just under 95% are singletons. Findings of the study overall: How much donors shared clonotypes was expected to be affected by sequencing depth.

Naive CD8 cells lacked CD45RO and underwent positive selection for CCR7, leaving out terminally differentiated effector memory CD45RA+ cells. Only Caucasian adults living in Nashville, Tennessee served as donors. The clonotype was recovered from a man aged 18 to 29 in good health. Sequenced sample: naive CD8+ T cells sorted from blood. This chain links TRBV7-8 with TRBJ2-7, with 8 bases identical to TRBD1. The DNA for the CDR3 is TGTGCCAGCAGCTTAGCGCTTGAAGGGACAGGTTCCTACGAGCAGTACTTC. It codes for CASSLALEGTGSYEQYF. The variable domain in full, completed from reference TRBV7-8 and TRBJ2-7, reads GAGVSQSPRYKVAKRGQDVALRCDPISGHVSLFWYQQALGQGPEFLTYFQNEAQLDKSGLPSDRFFAERPEGSVSTLKIQRTQQEDSAVYLCASSLALEGTGSYEQYFGPGTRLTVT.